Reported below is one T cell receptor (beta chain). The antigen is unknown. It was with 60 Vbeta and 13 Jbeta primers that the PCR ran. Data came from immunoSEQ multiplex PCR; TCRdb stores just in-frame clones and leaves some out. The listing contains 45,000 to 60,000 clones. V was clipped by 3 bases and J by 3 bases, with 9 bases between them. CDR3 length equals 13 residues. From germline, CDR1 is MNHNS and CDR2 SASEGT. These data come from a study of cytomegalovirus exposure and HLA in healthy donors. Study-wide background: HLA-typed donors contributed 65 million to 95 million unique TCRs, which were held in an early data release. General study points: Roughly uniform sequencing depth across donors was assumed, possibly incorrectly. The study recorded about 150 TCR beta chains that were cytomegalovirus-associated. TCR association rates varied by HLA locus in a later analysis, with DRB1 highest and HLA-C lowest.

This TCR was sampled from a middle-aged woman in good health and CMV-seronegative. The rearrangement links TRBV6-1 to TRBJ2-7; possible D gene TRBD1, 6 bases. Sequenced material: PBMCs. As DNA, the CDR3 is TGTGCCAGCAGTGACCTACAGGGCTACGAGCAGTACTTC. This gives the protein CASSDLQGYEQYF.